This TCR beta chain was obtained from a study of blood T cell repertoires in COVID-19. The wider study: The origin of the acute and convalescent COVID-19 samples was the United States, Italy and Spain. PBMCs, B-cell-depleted T cells, or T cells were the source of the cDNA or gDNA that made up the material.

Enrollment of patients from Seattle took place during active infection, with longitudinal follow-up. Methods used by the authors: Amplified reference gene primers provided the basis for estimating nucleated cell counts. TCRdb's table, derived via immunoSEQ multiplex PCR, lists solely in-frame clones and lacks some. From that table come the V and J calls and clone size; the DNA was used to work out D and trimming. The repertoire holds 300,000 to 450,000 clones, with approximately 89% as singletons. This clone was counted once. CDR3 length: 15 amino acids. The germline CDR1 and CDR2 sequences are LNHNV and YYDKDF (reference sequence). The ends were cut back, 4 bases at V and 5 bases at J, with 18 bases in the middle.

The receptor was derived from an older woman with COVID-19, enrolled during active disease. V gene TRBV15 combines with J gene TRBJ2-7, with D possibly being TRBD1 (5 bases). Sequenced: peripheral blood. The CDR3 spells CATSTPLSQGNEQYF. CDR3 sequence (DNA): TGTGCCACCAGCACCCCCCTGAGCCAGGGAAACGAGCAGTACTTC.